A selection of T cell receptor beta chains follows, all from one sample in a study of tumor-infiltrating lymphocytes in primary liver carcinoma. TCRdb recomputed calls from the multiplex PCR reads with MiXCR, one row per CDR3 protein. The sample consists of 99,000 or so distinct CDR3 sequences, around 84% of them appearing once. The sequenced sample consisted of liver tumor tissue from sampling region 3. These receptors were collected from a man aged 40-49 years with primary liver carcinoma and hepatitis B virus infection. CDR3s include the opening cysteine and the closing phenylalanine or tryptophan. A D gene is named only where the DNA matches it firmly. Some rows have no size entry. The others give once, few or many, or a class for an expanded clone.

V gene	J gene	D gene	clone size	CDR3 DNA	CDR3 protein
TRBV29-1	TRBJ2-1	TRBD2	.	TGCAGTGTTGGACTAGCGAGATGGTTCTACAATGAGCAGTTCTTC	CSVGLARWFYNEQFF
TRBV11-2	TRBJ2-4	.	.	TGTGCCAAGACCACTTCGGCGGTAGCCAAAAACATTCAGCACTTC	CAKTTSAVAKNIQHF
TRBV6-1	TRBJ2-2	.	.	TGTGCCAACAGTAAAACACTACAGGTGAACACCCGGGAGCTGTTTTTT	CANSKTLQVNTRELFF
TRBV12-3/TRBV12-4	TRBJ1-1	.	.	TGTGTCAACAGTATCGGGACCGGGGGGAGTGAAGCTTTCTTT	CVNSIGTGGSEAFF
TRBV5-4	TRBJ2-2	.	many	TGTGCCAGCAGCTTGGACGGGAGTGTTACCGGGGAGCTGTTTTTT	CASSLDGSVTGELFF
TRBV11-2	TRBJ1-5	.	.	TGTATCAGCAGCCTGGACCGCGATCAGCACCAGCATTTT	CISSLDRDQHQHF
TRBV5-4	TRBJ2-7	TRBD2	.	TGTGCCAGCGGCTCGGCTAGCGGATTTTCCTACGAGCAGTACTTC	CASGSASGFSYEQYF
TRBV6-1	TRBJ1-1	.	.	TGTGCCAGCAAAGAGGGAGCTCGCCCCGAAGCTTTCTTT	CASKEGARPEAFF
TRBV6-6	TRBJ2-3	.	once	TGTTCCAGCAGTCTCGACCTAGGGGTCACAGATACGCAGTATTTT	CSSSLDLGVTDTQYF
TRBV5-1	TRBJ2-7	.	.	TGCGCCAGCACCCAGTCTCCTAATGCAGAATACGGGCAGTACTTC	CASTQSPNAEYGQYF
TRBV29-1	TRBJ1-1	.	.	TGCAGGGGAACATCCCCGAACACTGAAGCTTTCTTT	CRGTSPNTEAFF
TRBV12-5	TRBJ2-1	.	.	TGTGCTAGTGGTCCCCGTTACTCCGATGAGCGGTTCTTC	CASGPRYSDERFF
TRBV29-1	TRBJ2-3	TRBD2	once	TGCAGCGTTGAGAAAGCGGGAGTGAAGAAAGATACGCAGTATTTT	CSVEKAGVKKDTQYF
TRBV11-2	TRBJ1-1	.	.	TGTGCTGGCAGCTTAGGCCTGAACACTGAAACTTTCTTT	CAGSLGLNTETFF
TRBV6-6	TRBJ1-5	.	.	TGTGCCGGCAGTTACGAGCCAGGGGATCAGCCCCAGTATTTC	CAGSYEPGDQPQYF
TRBV9	TRBJ2-1	TRBD2	few	TGTGCCAGAATACTAGCGGGAGGGAATGAGCAGTTCTTC	CARILAGGNEQFF
TRBV11-1	TRBJ2-1	.	.	TGTGCTAGCAGCCCCATAGCGAGAGCGTATTACAATGAGCAGCTCTTC	CASSPIARAYYNEQLF
TRBV6-6	TRBJ2-6	.	.	TGTGCCAGCAGTTACCGGAGCCGTGGGTCTGGGGCCAAGGCCCTGAATTTC	CASSYRSRGSGAKALNF
TRBV29-1	TRBJ1-1	.	.	TGCAGGGTTGCGGCATGGTGGGGAATGAACACTGAAGCTTTCTTT	CRVAAWWGMNTEAFF
TRBV5-4	TRBJ2-2	TRBD2	.	TGTGCTTGCAATGGTCCGGGACTAGCGGGTTTCGCGAACACCGGGGAGCTGTTTTTT	CACNGPGLAGFANTGELFF
TRBV6-5	TRBJ2-3	.	medium-sized	TGTGCCAGCAGTCTCCAGAGCACAGATACGCAGTATTTT	CASSLQSTDTQYF
TRBV4-3	TRBJ2-1	.	.	TGCGCCAGCAGCCAATTCCCCCCCTCGGCGGAGAATGATCAGTTCTTC	CASSQFPPSAENDQFF
TRBV4-1	TRBJ1-2	.	.	TGCGCCAGCAGCCGATCTCAGGGATTCTATGGATACACCTTC	CASSRSQGFYGYTF
TRBV6-6	TRBJ1-1	.	once	TGTGCCAGCAGTGACTCGAGCGGTACTGAAGCTTTCTTT	CASSDSSGTEAFF
TRBV11-1	TRBJ2-4	TRBD2	.	TGTGTCAGCAGCTTTCCCGGGACTAGCGGGACCAAGAACACTGAGTACTTC	CVSSFPGTSGTKNTEYF
TRBV28	TRBJ2-7	.	many	TGTGCCAGCAGTTTCGCAGGTTTCTCCTACGAGCAGTACTTC	CASSFAGFSYEQYF
TRBV6-2/TRBV6-3	TRBJ2-5	.	.	TGTGCCAGTGGTTATGAGGGGGAGATCCAGTACTTC	CASGYEGEIQYF
TRBV11-3	TRBJ2-1	.	once	TGTGCCAGTAGTTTGACTACTATTATCGATGAGCAGTTCTTC	CASSLTTIIDEQFF
TRBV6-2/TRBV6-3	TRBJ2-7	TRBD2	.	TGTGCCAGCAGACTAGCGGGAGGGATCTACGTGCAGTACTTC	CASRLAGGIYVQYF
TRBV12-3/TRBV12-4	TRBJ2-7	.	once	TGTGCCAGCATCCTAGACATAACGGGCGCCTACAAGCAGTACTTC	CASILDITGAYKQYF
TRBV5-4	TRBJ2-1	TRBD2	once	TGTGCGAGCACCCGGACTAGCGAATGCAATGAGCAGTTCTTC	CASTRTSECNEQFF
TRBV12-5	TRBJ2-5	.	.	TGTGCTAGTGGTCCTGGGCTAGCGAGAGAGATCCAGTACTTC	CASGPGLAREIQYF
TRBV5-1	TRBJ2-3	.	many	TGCGCCAGCAGCTTGGACGCAGCTCGGGGCACAGATACGCAGTATTTT	CASSLDAARGTDTQYF
TRBV6-6	TRBJ1-2	.	.	TGTGCCTGCAGTTGTGGAATGAGCACTCAGTATGGCTACACCTTC	CACSCGMSTQYGYTF
TRBV29-1	TRBJ2-7	.	.	TGCAGCGCCATGACATCTGGGACCGGCACTTCCTGCGAGCAATACTTC	CSAMTSGTGTSCEQYF
TRBV6-1	TRBJ1-5	TRBD1	many	TGTGCCAGCAGTGGGCGACAGGGAATTAGCAATCAGCCCCAGCATTTT	CASSGRQGISNQPQHF
TRBV11-2	TRBJ2-3	.	.	TGTGTCAGCACCATCCGGAGGCTAAAGGAGAACACAGATACGCAGTATTTT	CVSTIRRLKENTDTQYF
TRBV6-4	TRBJ2-2	.	.	TGTGCCAGCAGTGCGGAAGGGGCAGGGAAGCTGCCTTTT	CASSAEGAGKLPF
TRBV6-1	TRBJ2-7	TRBD2	many	TGTGCCAGCAGTGAAGTACGAACTAGCGGGAAGTACGAGCAGTACTTC	CASSEVRTSGKYEQYF
TRBV6-6	TRBJ1-1	.	.	TGTGCCAGCAGTCATTTTTCAGGTGACACTGAAGCTTTCTTT	CASSHFSGDTEAFF
TRBV29-1	TRBJ2-7	.	.	TGCAGCGTCATGACATCTGGGACCGGCGCTCCCTACGAGCAGTACTTT	CSVMTSGTGAPYEQYF
TRBV4-1	TRBJ2-1	TRBD2	.	TGCGTCAGCAGCCAACTCGGGACTAGCGAGTACAATGGGCGGTTCTTC	CVSSQLGTSEYNGRFF
TRBV6-2/TRBV6-3	TRBJ2-7	.	.	TGTGCGATCAGCCTCCGGGAAAGGGCCCACGAGCAGTACTTC	CAISLRERAHEQYF
TRBV6-5	TRBJ2-2	.	.	TGTGCCAGCAGTTACCAGGGCACCGGGGAGCTGTTATTT	CASSYQGTGELLF